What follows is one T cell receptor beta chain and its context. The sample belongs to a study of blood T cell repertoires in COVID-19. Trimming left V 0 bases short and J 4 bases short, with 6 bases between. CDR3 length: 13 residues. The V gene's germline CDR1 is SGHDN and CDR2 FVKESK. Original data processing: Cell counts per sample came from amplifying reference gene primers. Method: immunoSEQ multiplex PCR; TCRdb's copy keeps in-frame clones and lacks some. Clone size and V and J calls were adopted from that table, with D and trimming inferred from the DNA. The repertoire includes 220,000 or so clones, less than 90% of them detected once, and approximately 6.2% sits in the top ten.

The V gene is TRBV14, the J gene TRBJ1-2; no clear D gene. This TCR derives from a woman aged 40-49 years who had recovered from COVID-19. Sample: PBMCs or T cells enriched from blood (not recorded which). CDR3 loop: CASSQDYAYGYTF. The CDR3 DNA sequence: TGTGCCAGCAGCCAAGACTACGCCTATGGCTACACCTTC. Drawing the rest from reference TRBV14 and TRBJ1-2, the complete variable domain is EAGVTQFPSHSVIEKGQTVTLRCDPISGHDNLYWYRRVMGKEIKFLLHFVKESKQDESGMPNNRFLAERTGGTYSTLKVQPAELEDSGVYFCASSQDYAYGYTFGSGTRLTVV.